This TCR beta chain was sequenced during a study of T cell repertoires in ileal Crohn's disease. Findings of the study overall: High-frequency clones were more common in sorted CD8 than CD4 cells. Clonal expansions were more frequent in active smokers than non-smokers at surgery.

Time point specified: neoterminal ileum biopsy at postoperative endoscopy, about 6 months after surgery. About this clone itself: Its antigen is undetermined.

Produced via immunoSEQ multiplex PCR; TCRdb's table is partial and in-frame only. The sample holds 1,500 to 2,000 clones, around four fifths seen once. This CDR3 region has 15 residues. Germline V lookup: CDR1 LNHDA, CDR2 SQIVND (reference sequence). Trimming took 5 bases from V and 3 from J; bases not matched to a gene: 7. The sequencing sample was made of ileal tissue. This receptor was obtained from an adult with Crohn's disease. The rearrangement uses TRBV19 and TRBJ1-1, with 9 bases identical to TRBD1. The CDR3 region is CASSPEGQGYTEAFF. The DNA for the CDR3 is TGTGCCAGTAGTCCCGAAGGACAGGGGTACACTGAAGCTTTCTTT.